This entry describes one T cell receptor beta chain. The antigen is undetermined. This sample is drawn from a study of cytomegalovirus exposure and HLA in healthy donors. Libraries were prepared by immunoSEQ multiplex PCR; TCRdb keeps only in-frame clonotypes and omits some of them. The sample holds some 320,000 clones, roughly 90% seen once. Overall study results and limits: According to reports, the classifier identified cytomegalovirus status with high specificity and sensitivity. Rarity characterized most TCR sequences, yet some public TCRs appeared in many donors.

This clonotype was obtained from a woman aged 25 to 39 in good health and CMV-seropositive. The specimen sequenced was PBMCs.

The CDR3 sequence is CASSPAGGAEQYF. Here the CDR3 DNA reads TGTGCCAGCAGCCCCGCGGGGGGCGCCGAGCAGTACTTC. The chain carries TRBV5-6 and TRBJ2-7; 8 bases agree with TRBD2. CDR1 and CDR2 (germline): SGHDT, YYEEEE. With 4 bases clipped from V and 6 bases from J, the junction kept 6 bases outside the gene matches. CDR3 size: 13 residues.